This T cell receptor (beta chain) was sequenced in a study of T-cell memory formation after mild COVID-19. TCRdb fed the 5' RACE reads into MiXCR, producing one record per CDR3 protein. The sample holds around 370,000 distinct CDR3 sequences, over 20% seen once. Germline CDR1 reads SEHNR; CDR2 reads FQNEAQ (reference sequence). CDR3 size: 13 residues. Between the trimmed V and J ends, which lost 2 bases and 2 bases, there was a span of 6 bases. This sequence joins TRBV7-9 and TRBJ1-2; D is ambiguous. Specimen: PBMCs or a T cell subset sorted from them (not recorded which). The TCR was taken from an adult woman who had mild COVID-19 (a few samples of this study predate the infection). Cell type and time point are not known. In DNA form, the CDR3 reads TGTGCCAGCAGCTTATATCGGAACTATGGCTACACCTTC. Translated, it gives CASSLYRNYGYTF.